This T cell receptor beta chain was captured by sequencing in a study of glioma-infiltrating T cells after dendritic cell vaccination. On the study more broadly: Treatment, given 2003 to 2012, was autologous tumor lysate-pulsed dendritic cell vaccination. Patients received three intradermal dendritic cell vaccine injections at biweekly intervals. Regarding the study as a whole: Only a small number of patients had complete blood and tumor samples.

This CDR3 contains 16 residues. V shed 6 bases and J 6 bases; nucleotides not matched to a gene: 12. Regarding time point: after dendritic cell vaccination, including at tumor progression/relapse. PBMC were collected before vaccination, two weeks after the third vaccination, and at progression. A remark on this clone: The antigen remains undetermined.

Libraries were prepared by immunoSEQ multiplex PCR; TCRdb keeps only in-frame clonotypes and omits some of them. The sample lists some 46,000 clones; around nine tenths were seen once. The source is a human donor with glioblastoma. The rearrangement uses TRBV23-1 and TRBJ1-5; TRBD1 agrees at 9 bases. TRBV23-1 is annotated as an ORF whose role is uncertain. Material: blood, obtained after dendritic cell vaccination. The CDR3 region is CASSRDREIVSQPQHF. Written as DNA, the CDR3 is TGCGCCAGCAGCCGGGACAGGGAAATCGTTAGTCAGCCCCAGCATTTT.